The clone carrying this T cell receptor (beta chain) was counted a few times. Its antigen is currently unknown. These data belong to a study of response to subunit inactivated influenza vaccine. TCRdb analysed the RT-PCR reads with MiXCR anew, one entry per CDR3 protein. This table has about 780,000 distinct CDR3 sequences, roughly 20% appearing once. Study-wide points: Few additional T cells are recruited per seasonal influenza vaccination, authors suggested.

From germline, CDR1 is SGHRS and CDR2 YFSETQ. The length of the CDR3 is 13 residues. V lost 7 bases and J lost 0, with 11 bases in between. This chain connects TRBV5-1 to TRBJ2-7; a weak D match, TRBD1 (6 bases). This sequence originates from a man aged 45-60 years who received an inactivated influenza vaccine. The input for sequencing was PBMCs from blood, taken 5 days after vaccination. CDR3 DNA sequence: TGCGCCAGCGGAACAGGGAGCTCCTACGAGCAGTACTTC. This translates into CASGTGSSYEQYF.